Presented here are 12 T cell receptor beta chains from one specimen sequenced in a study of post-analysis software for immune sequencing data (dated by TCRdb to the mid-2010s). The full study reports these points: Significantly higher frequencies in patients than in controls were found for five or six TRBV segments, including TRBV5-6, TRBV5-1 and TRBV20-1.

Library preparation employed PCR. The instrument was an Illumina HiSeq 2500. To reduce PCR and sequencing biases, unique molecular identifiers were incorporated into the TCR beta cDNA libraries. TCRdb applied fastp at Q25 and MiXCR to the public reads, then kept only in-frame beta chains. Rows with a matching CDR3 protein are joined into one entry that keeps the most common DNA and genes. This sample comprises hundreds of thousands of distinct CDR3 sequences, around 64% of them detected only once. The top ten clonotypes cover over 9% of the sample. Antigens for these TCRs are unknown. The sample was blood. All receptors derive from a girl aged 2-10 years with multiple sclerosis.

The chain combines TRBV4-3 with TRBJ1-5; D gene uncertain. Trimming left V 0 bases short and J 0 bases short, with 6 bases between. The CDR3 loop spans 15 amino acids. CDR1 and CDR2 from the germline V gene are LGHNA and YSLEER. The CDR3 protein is CASSQDGGSNQPQHF. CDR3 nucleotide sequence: TGCGCCAGCAGCCAAGACGGAGGTAGCAATCAGCCCCAGCATTTT.

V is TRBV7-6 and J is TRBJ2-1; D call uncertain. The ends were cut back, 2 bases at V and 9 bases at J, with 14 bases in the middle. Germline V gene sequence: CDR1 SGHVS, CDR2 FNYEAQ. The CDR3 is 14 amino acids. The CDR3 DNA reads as TGTGCCAGCAGCTTAATTGAGTCCTCTTCTGAGCAGTTCTTC. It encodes CASSLIESSSEQFF.

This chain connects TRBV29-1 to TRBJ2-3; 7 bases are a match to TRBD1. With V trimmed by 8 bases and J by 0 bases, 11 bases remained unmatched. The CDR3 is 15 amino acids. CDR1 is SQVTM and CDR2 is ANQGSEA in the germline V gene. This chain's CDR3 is CSLRGGTESTDTQYF. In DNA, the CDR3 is TGCAGCCTAAGAGGGGGCACGGAAAGCACAGATACGCAGTATTTT.

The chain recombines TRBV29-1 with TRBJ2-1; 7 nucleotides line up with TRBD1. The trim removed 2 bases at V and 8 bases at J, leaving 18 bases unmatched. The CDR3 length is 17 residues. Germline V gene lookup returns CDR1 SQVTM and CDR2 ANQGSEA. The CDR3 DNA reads TGCAGCGTTGAACTGACCGACAGGGTTTGGACAAATCATGAGCAGTTCTTC. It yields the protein CSVELTDRVWTNHEQFF.

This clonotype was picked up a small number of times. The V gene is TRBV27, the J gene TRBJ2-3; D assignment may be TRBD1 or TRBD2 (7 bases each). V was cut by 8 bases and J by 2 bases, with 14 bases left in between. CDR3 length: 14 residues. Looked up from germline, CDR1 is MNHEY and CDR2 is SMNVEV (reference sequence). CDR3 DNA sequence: TGTGCCAGCCAGGGGGGGGTTCTCACAGATACGCAGTATTTT. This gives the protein CASQGGVLTDTQYF.

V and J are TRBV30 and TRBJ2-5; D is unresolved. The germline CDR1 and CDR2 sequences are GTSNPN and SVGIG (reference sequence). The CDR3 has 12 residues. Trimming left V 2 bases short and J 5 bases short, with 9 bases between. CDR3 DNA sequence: TGTGCCTGGAGTTCATTATCGGAGACCCAGTACTTC. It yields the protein CAWSSLSETQYF. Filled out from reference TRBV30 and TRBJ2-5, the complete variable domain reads SQTIHQWPATLVQPVGSPLSLECTVEGTSNPNLYWYRQAAGRGLQLLFYSVGIGQISSEVPQNLSASRPQDRQFILSSKKLLLSDSGFYLCAWSSLSETQYFGPGTRLLVL.

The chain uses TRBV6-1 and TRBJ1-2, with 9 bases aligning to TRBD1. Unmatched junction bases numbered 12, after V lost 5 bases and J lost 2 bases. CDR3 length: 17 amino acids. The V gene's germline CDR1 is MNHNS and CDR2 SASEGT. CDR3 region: CASSTYRGRPQNYGYTF. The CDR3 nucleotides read TGTGCCAGCAGTACCTACAGGGGGCGTCCCCAGAACTATGGCTACACCTTC.

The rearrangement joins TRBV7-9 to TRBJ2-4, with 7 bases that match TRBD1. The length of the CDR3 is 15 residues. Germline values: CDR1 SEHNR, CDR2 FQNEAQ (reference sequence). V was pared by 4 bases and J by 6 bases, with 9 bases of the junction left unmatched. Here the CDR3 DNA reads TGTGCCAGCAGCTCCCCACAGGGGCGGGCAAACATTCAGTACTTC. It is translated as CASSSPQGRANIQYF.

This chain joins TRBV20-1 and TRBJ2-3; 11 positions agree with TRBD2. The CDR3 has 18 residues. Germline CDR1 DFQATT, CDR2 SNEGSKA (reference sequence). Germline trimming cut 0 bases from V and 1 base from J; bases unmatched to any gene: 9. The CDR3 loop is CSARDSLAGGDRTDTQYF. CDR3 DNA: TGCAGTGCTAGAGACAGCCTAGCGGGGGGTGATCGCACAGATACGCAGTATTTT.

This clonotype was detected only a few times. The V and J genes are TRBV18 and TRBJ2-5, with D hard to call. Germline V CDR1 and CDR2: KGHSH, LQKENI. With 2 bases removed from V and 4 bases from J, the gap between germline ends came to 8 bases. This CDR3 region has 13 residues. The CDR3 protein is CASSPEDAETQYF. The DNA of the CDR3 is TGTGCCAGCTCACCAGAGGATGCAGAGACCCAGTACTTC.

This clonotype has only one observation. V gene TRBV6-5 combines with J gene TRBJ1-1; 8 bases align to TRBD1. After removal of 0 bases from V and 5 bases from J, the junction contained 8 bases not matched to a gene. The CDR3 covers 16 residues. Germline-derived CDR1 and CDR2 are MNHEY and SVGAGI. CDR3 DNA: TGTGCCAGCAGTTACTCCAGGACAGGGCGAGGGACTGAAGCTTTCTTT. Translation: CASSYSRTGRGTEAFF.

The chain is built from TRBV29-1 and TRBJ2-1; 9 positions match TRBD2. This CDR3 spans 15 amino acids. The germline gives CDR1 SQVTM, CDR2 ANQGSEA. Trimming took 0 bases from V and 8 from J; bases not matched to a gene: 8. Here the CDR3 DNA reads TGCAGCGTTGAAGATGTGGGACTAGCTTTCGATGAGCAGTTCTTC. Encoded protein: CSVEDVGLAFDEQFF.